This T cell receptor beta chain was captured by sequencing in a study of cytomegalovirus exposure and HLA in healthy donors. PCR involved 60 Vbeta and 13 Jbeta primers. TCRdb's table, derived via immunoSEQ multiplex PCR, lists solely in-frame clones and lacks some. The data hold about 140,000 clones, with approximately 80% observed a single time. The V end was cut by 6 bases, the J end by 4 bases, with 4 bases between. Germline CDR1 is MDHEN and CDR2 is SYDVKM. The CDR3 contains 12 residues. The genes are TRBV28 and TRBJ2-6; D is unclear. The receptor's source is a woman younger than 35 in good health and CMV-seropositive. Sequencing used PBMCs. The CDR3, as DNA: TGTGCCAGCAGGGCCGGGGCCAACGTCCTGACTTTC. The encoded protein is CASRAGANVLTF.